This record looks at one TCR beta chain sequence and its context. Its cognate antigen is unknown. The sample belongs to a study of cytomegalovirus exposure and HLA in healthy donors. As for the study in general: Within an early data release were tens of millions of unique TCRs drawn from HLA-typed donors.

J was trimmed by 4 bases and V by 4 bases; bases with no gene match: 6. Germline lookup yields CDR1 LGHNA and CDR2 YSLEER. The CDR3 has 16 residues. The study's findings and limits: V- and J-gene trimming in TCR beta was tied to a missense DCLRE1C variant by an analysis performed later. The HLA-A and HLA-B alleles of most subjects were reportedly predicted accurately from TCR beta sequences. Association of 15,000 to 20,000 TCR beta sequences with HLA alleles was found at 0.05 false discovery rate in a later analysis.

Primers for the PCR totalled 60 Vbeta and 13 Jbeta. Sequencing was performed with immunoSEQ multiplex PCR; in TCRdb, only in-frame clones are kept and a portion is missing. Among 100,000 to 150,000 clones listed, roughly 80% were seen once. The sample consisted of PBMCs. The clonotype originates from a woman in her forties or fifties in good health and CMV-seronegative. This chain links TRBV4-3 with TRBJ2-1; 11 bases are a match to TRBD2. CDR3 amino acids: CASSPMTSGAYNEQFF. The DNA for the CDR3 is TGCGCCAGCAGCCCAATGACTAGCGGGGCTTACAATGAGCAGTTCTTC.